These 23 T cell receptor beta chains were all obtained from the same sample, sequenced in a study of cytomegalovirus exposure and HLA in healthy donors. Amplification used 60 Vbeta primers and 13 Jbeta primers. Libraries were prepared by immunoSEQ multiplex PCR; TCRdb keeps only in-frame clonotypes and omits some of them. This table holds about 140,000 clones, roughly 80% found once. Sequencing was performed on PBMCs. The origin of the receptors is a female donor in good health and CMV-seronegative.

The chain carries TRBV11-2 and TRBJ2-1; 9 positions match TRBD2. Germline CDR1 SGHAT, CDR2 FQNNGV. Trimming took 5 bases from V and 4 from J; bases not matched to a gene: 6. CDR3 length: 15 residues. The CDR3 sequence is CASSSSGSLYNEQFF. CDR3 sequence (DNA): TGTGCCAGCAGCAGTAGCGGGAGTCTGTACAATGAGCAGTTCTTC.

This clone was counted only a few times. J is TRBJ2-1 and V is TRBV4-1, with 8 nucleotides matching TRBD1. J gave up 7 bases and V 0 bases, and 8 bases lay outside the gene matches. Germline CDR1 MGHRA, CDR2 YSYEKL. This CDR3 has 16 residues. CDR3 sequence: CASSQEGGQVGNEQFF. CDR3 nucleotides: TGCGCCAGCAGCCAAGAAGGGGGACAGGTAGGGAATGAGCAGTTCTTC.

The chain carries TRBV27 and TRBJ1-5; TRBD1 agrees at 7 bases. The CDR3 contains 15 residues. V dropped 3 bases and J dropped 2; count of bases not matched to a gene: 4. CDR1 is MNHEY, CDR2 SMNVEV, per germline (reference sequence). The CDR3 DNA reads as TGTGCCAGCAGTTTTGAGGGGGCGGGCAATCAGCCCCAGCATTTT. Residues: CASSFEGAGNQPQHF.

The chain carries TRBV5-6 and TRBJ2-5, with TRBD2 identical over 8 bases. The junction had 6 bases not matched to a gene; V was cut back by 4 bases and J by 4 bases. Germline loops: CDR1 SGHDT, CDR2 YYEEEE. This CDR3 has 14 residues. The CDR3 spells CASSTPGGTETQYF. The CDR3 bases are TGTGCCAGCAGCACTCCGGGAGGGACAGAGACCCAGTACTTC.

V and J are TRBV28 and TRBJ1-1; D is possibly TRBD1 (6 bases). V lost 2 bases and J lost 3, with 7 bases in between. CDR3 length equals 13 residues. CDR1 is MDHEN, CDR2 SYDVKM, per germline. CDR3 sequence: CASSLNRDTEAFF. The CDR3 DNA follows: TGTGCCAGCAGTTTAAACAGGGACACTGAAGCTTTCTTT.

CDR3 loop: CAGQRAGNQPQHF. The CDR3 coding sequence is TGTGCCGGACAACGGGCGGGCAATCAGCCCCAGCATTTT. J is TRBJ1-5 and V is TRBV6-6; D perhaps matches TRBD1 (5 bases). This CDR3 is 13 amino acids long. Germline lookup yields CDR1 MNHNY and CDR2 SVGAGI (reference sequence). V was clipped by 11 bases and J by 2 bases, with 13 bases between them.

As concerns this clone: Other DNA sequences in the sample encode the same CDR3. J is TRBJ1-5 and V is TRBV7-9; perhaps TRBD1 as D (5 bases). This CDR3 has 14 amino acids. Germline CDR1 reads SEHNR; CDR2 reads FQNEAQ (reference sequence). Trimming took off 5 bases at V and 0 bases at J, with 8 bases between the two ends. CDR3 in amino acids: CASSLDSSNQPQHF. In DNA form, the CDR3 reads TGTGCCAGCAGCCTTGACAGTAGCAATCAGCCCCAGCATTTT.

The genes are TRBV5-1 and TRBJ2-1, with D possibly TRBD2 on 6 matching bases. Germline V lookup: CDR1 SGHRS, CDR2 YFSETQ. Deletions cut 4 bases from V and 10 bases from J, with 15 bases between. The CDR3 totals 13 residues. The CDR3 DNA follows: TGCGCCAGCAGCGGGGGGTCGGGCGCCGAGCAGTTCTTC. Its translation is CASSGGSGAEQFF.

The CDR3 sequence is CASSPGETQYF. In DNA, the CDR3 is TGTGCCAGCAGCCCAGGAGAGACCCAGTACTTC. The chain combines TRBV7-9 with TRBJ2-5; D call uncertain. The CDR3 extends over 11 amino acids. Germline-derived CDR1 and CDR2 are SEHNR and FQNEAQ (reference sequence). The V gene lost 5 bases and the J gene lost 4 bases, with 5 bases spanning the gap.

The table lists this clone with a few counts. This sequence joins TRBV5-1 and TRBJ2-3, with 10 bases aligning to TRBD1. Trimming cost V 6 bases and J 3 bases; bases outside gene matches: 7. The CDR3 is 15 residues long. Per the germline V gene, CDR1 is SGHRS and CDR2 is YFSETQ. The CDR3 nucleotides read TGCGCCAGCACCCGGGACAGGGGTTCGACAGATACGCAGTATTTT. The encoded protein is CASTRDRGSTDTQYF. Using reference TRBV5-1 and TRBJ2-3 for the parts outside the CDR3, the full variable domain is KAGVTQTPRYLIKTRGQQVTLSCSPISGHRSVSWYQQTPGQGLQFLFEYFSETQRNKGNFPGRFSGRQFSNSRSEMNVSTLELGDSALYLCASTRDRGSTDTQYFGPGTRLTVL.

The chain couples TRBV28 to TRBJ1-2, with unresolved D. Trimming stripped 5 bases from V and 2 bases from J, with 12 bases between. The CDR3 has 14 amino acids. CDR1 is MDHEN, CDR2 SYDVKM, per germline. CDR3 sequence reads: CASSPPVWNYGYTF. CDR3 nucleotide sequence: TGTGCCAGCAGTCCCCCGGTATGGAACTATGGCTACACCTTC.

This rearrangement joins TRBV6-5 to TRBJ1-4; D is possibly TRBD1 (5 bases). Germline lookup yields CDR1 MNHEY and CDR2 SVGAGI. V was cut by 0 bases and J by 7 bases, with 9 bases left in between. This CDR3 comprises 14 residues. Here the CDR3 reads CASSYSRQSEKLFF. CDR3 nucleotides: TGTGCCAGCAGTTACTCCCGACAGAGTGAAAAACTGTTTTTT.

The chain recombines TRBV9 with TRBJ1-2; weak D call: TRBD1 (6 bases). This CDR3 region has 15 residues. Trimming shortened V by 3 bases and J by 1 base, and 13 bases separated the two germline ends. From germline, CDR1 is SGDLS and CDR2 YYNGEE. The CDR3 DNA reads as TGTGCCAGCAGCGGACGACAGGTTTTTAACTATGGCTACACCTTC. As protein: CASSGRQVFNYGYTF.

There are a few counts of this clone. V is TRBV6-5 and J is TRBJ1-1, with 9 nucleotides matching TRBD1. J gave up 6 bases and V 2 bases, and 4 bases lay outside the gene matches. Germline V gene sequence: CDR1 MNHEY, CDR2 SVGAGI. The CDR3 has 14 residues. In DNA, the CDR3 is TGTGCCAGCAGTTACGGGACAGGGTTGGCTGAAGCTTTCTTT. Translated: CASSYGTGLAEAFF.

This chain joins TRBV28 and TRBJ1-2; 8 bases fit TRBD1. The V segment lost 7 bases and the J segment 5 bases; nucleotides outside the gene matches: 15. This CDR3 contains 16 residues. Germline lookup yields CDR1 MDHEN and CDR2 SYDVKM. The CDR3: CASTRAVGQGGYGYTF. The CDR3, as DNA: TGTGCCAGCACCCGGGCCGTTGGACAGGGAGGGTATGGCTACACCTTC.

As for this clone: An end of the junction differs from the germline gene, which may be a read error. V gene TRBV7-7 combines with J gene TRBJ2-7; 8 nucleotides agree with TRBD1. CDR3 length equals 15 residues. Germline CDR1 SSHAT, CDR2 FNYEAQ (reference sequence). The CDR3 here is CASSLATGEPYEQYF. CDR3 coding DNA: TGTGCTAGCAGCTTAGCGACAGGGGAACCCTACGAGCAGTACTTC.

This clone appeared a few times. V is TRBV6-5 and J is TRBJ2-2; possibly TRBD1 for D (5 bases). This CDR3 is 11 amino acids long. Trimming took 8 bases from V and 7 from J, leaving 8 bases between them. Germline V gene lookup returns CDR1 MNHEY and CDR2 SVGAGI. In DNA, the CDR3 is TGTGCCAGCGGCAGGGTCGGGGAGCTGTTTTTT. It specifies CASGRVGELFF.

The V gene is TRBV28, the J gene TRBJ2-2, with TRBD2 as a possible D gene (6 bases). Trimming left V 7 bases short and J 4 bases short, with 25 bases between. Germline V gene data show CDR1 as MDHEN and CDR2 as SYDVKM. The CDR3 contains 18 residues. CDR3 residues: CASNSLPGSGSTTGELFF. The CDR3 DNA follows: TGTGCCAGCAATTCCCTTCCCGGTAGCGGAAGTACCACCGGGGAGCTGTTTTTT.

The genes are TRBV10-1 and TRBJ1-5, with D possibly being TRBD1 (6 bases). The CDR3 length is 15 residues. V lost 3 bases and J 7 bases, leaving 16 bases between the germline ends. Looked up from germline, CDR1 is WNHNN and CDR2 is SYGVQD (reference sequence). CDR3 loop: CASSEGGTNRQPQHF. The CDR3 nucleotides read TGCGCCAGCAGTGAAGGGGGAACCAATAGACAGCCCCAGCATTTT.

This chain joins TRBV28 and TRBJ2-3, with D possibly TRBD2 on 5 matching bases. The CDR3 has 16 amino acids. V was clipped by 5 bases and J by 4 bases, with 19 bases between them. CDR1 is MDHEN and CDR2 is SYDVKM in the germline V gene. DNA of the CDR3: TGTGCCAGCAGTCCCCACACGGGGTCGGGTGCAGATACGCAGTATTTT. As protein: CASSPHTGSGADTQYF.

The chain links TRBV27 to TRBJ2-1, with D tentatively TRBD2 (6 bases). Germline assignment: CDR1 MNHEY and CDR2 SMNVEV (reference sequence). The ends were cut back, 2 bases at V and 4 bases at J, with 12 bases in the middle. CDR3 length: 15 amino acids. As DNA, the CDR3 is TGTGCCAGCAGTTTAGCTAGCGTGATATACAATGAGCAGTTCTTC. Protein product: CASSLASVIYNEQFF.

The rearrangement joins TRBV5-6 to TRBJ1-2, with 7 bases aligning to TRBD1. This CDR3 is built from 14 residues. J gave up 6 bases and V 1 base, and 6 bases lay outside the gene matches. The germline CDR1 and CDR2 sequences are SGHDT and YYEEEE. CDR3: CASSLRTGFHGYTF. As DNA, the CDR3 is TGTGCCAGCAGCTTGCGGACAGGTTTTCATGGCTACACCTTC.

This chain joins TRBV10-1 and TRBJ2-1; perhaps TRBD2 as D (6 bases). CDR1 and CDR2 from the germline V gene are WNHNN and SYGVQD (reference sequence). Trimming took 0 bases from V and 10 from J, leaving 16 bases between them. The CDR3 extends over 15 amino acids. DNA for the CDR3: TGCGCCAGCAGTGAGTCTAAGGCGGGACCGGGGGAGCAGTTCTTC. The encoded protein is CASSESKAGPGEQFF.